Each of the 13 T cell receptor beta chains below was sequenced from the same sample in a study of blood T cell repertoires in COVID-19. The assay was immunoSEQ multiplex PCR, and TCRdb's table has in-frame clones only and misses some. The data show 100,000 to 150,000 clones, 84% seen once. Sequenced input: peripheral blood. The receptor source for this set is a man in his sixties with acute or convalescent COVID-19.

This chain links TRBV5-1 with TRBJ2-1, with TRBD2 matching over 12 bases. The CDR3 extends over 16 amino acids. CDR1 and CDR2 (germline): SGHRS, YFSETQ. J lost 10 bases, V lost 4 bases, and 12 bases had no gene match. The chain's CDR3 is CASSPGTSGRAGEQFF. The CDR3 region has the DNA TGCGCCAGCAGCCCCGGGACTAGCGGGCGGGCAGGAGAGCAGTTCTTC. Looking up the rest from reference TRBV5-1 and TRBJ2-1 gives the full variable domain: KAGVTQTPRYLIKTRGQQVTLSCSPISGHRSVSWYQQTPGQGLQFLFEYFSETQRNKGNFPGRFSGRQFSNSRSEMNVSTLELGDSALYLCASSPGTSGRAGEQFFGPGTRLTVL.

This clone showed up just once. The CDR3 sequence: CASSRRGLPNEQFF. The DNA of the CDR3 is TGTGCCAGCAGTCGACGGGGACTACCAAATGAGCAGTTCTTC. J is TRBJ2-1 and V is TRBV27, with 7 bases matching TRBD2. This CDR3 has 14 residues. V was pared by 5 bases and J by 7 bases, with 8 bases of the junction left unmatched. CDR1 and CDR2 (germline): MNHEY, SMNVEV (reference sequence).

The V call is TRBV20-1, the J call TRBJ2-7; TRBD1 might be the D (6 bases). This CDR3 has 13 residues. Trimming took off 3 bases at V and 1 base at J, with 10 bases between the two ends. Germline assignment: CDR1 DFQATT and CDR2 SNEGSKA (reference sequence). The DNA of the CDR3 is TGCAGTGCTAGTTCTCAGGGGTCCTACGAGCAGTACTTC. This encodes CSASSQGSYEQYF.

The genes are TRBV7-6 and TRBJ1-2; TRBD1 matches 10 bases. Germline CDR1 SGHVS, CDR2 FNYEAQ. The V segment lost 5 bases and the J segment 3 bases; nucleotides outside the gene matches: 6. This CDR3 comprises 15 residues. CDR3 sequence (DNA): TGTGCCAGCAGCCAGCACGGGACAGGGGACTATGGCTACACCTTC. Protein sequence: CASSQHGTGDYGYTF.

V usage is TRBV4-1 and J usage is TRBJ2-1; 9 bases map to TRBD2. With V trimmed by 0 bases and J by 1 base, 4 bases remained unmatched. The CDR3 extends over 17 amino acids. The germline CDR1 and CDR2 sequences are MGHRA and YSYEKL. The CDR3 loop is CASSQEPSGKSYNEQFF. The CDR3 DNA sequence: TGCGCCAGCAGCCAAGAGCCTAGCGGGAAATCCTACAATGAGCAGTTCTTC.

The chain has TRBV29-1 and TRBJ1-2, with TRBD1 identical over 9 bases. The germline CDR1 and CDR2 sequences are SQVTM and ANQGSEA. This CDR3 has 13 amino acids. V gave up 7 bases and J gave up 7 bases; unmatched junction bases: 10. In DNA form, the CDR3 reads TGCAGCGCCCTCACAGGGGGCGCGGGTGGCTACACCTTC. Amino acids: CSALTGGAGGYTF. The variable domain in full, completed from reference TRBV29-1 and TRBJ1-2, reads SAVISQKPSRDICQRGTSLTIQCQVDSQVTMMFWYRQQPGQSLTLIATANQGSEATYESGFVIDKFPISRPNLTFSTLTVSNMSPEDSSIYLCSALTGGAGGYTFGSGTRLTVV.

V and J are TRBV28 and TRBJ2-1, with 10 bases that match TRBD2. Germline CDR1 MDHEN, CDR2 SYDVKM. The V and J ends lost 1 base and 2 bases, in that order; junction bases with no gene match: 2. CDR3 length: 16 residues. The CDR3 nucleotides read TGTGCCAGCAGTTTATCCCTAGCGGGAGCCTACAATGAGCAGTTCTTC. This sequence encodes CASSLSLAGAYNEQFF.

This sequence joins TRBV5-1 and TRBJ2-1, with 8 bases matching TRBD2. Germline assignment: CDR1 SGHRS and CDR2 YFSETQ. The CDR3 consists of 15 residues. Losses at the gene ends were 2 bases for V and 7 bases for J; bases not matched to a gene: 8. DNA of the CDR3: TGCGCCAGCAGCTTTACTAGCGGTCTTCGGAATGAGCAGTTCTTC. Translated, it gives CASSFTSGLRNEQFF.

CDR3 DNA sequence: TGTGCCAGCAGCTTGGCCGGGAGAGCATTCAATCAGCCCCAGCATTTT. Residues: CASSLAGRAFNQPQHF. The chain employs TRBV5-6 and TRBJ1-5; D unresolved. The CDR3 is made up of 16 amino acids. Trimming pared 0 bases from V and 3 bases from J, leaving 13 bases between. Per the germline V gene, CDR1 is SGHDT and CDR2 is YYEEEE.

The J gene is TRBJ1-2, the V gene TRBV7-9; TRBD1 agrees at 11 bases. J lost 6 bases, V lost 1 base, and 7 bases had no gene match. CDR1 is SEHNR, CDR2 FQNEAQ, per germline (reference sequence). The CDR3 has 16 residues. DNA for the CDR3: TGTGCCAGCAGCTTAGGAGGACAGGGGGCTGGGGATGGCTACACCTTC. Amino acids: CASSLGGQGAGDGYTF.

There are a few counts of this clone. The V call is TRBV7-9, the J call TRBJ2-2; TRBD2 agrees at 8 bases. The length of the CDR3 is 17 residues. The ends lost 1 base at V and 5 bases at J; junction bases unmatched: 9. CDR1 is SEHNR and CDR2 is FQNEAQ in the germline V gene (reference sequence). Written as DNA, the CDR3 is TGTGCCAGCAGCTTAGAGACGGGGGGGCGACCAACCGGGGAGCTGTTTTTT. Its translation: CASSLETGGRPTGELFF. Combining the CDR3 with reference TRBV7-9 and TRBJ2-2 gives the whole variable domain DTGVSQNPRHKITKRGQNVTFRCDPISEHNRLYWYRQTLGQGPEFLTYFQNEAQLEKSRLLSDRFSAERPKGSFSTLEIQRTEQGDSAMYLCASSLETGGRPTGELFFGEGSRLTVL.

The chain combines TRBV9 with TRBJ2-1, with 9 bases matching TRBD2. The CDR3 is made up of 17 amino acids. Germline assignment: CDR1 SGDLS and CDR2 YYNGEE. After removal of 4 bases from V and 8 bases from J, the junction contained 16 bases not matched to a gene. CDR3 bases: TGTGCCAGCAGCATAGCTCCTGGAGGAGCGGGAGGTGATGAGCAGTTCTTC. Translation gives CASSIAPGGAGGDEQFF.

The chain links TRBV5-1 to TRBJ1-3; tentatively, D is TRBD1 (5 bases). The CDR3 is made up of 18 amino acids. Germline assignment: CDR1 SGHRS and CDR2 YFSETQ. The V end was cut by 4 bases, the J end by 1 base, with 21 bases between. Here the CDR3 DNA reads TGCGCCAGCAGCCGGGACTGGGGACGAAGCTTATCTGGAAACACCATATATTTT. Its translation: CASSRDWGRSLSGNTIYF.